This note documents a single T cell receptor (beta chain) sequence. The antigen is not known. This entry comes from a study of monozygotic twins with cystic fibrosis. Study details: Libraries were built from 2.5 to 3.5 micrograms of fragmented DNA using 15 PCR cycles. Whole-study results and caveats: Nucleotide-identical clonotype sharing was significantly higher within monozygotic CF twin pairs than between unrelated CF individuals.

The assay was immunoSEQ multiplex PCR, and TCRdb's table has in-frame clones only and misses some. In the table there are roughly 9,400 clones, 98% of which are singletons. Germline loops: CDR1 LNHDA, CDR2 SQIVND (reference sequence). This CDR3 spans 15 amino acids. V shed 3 bases, J shed 0 bases, and the junction held 1 base outside the gene matches. V usage is TRBV19 and J usage is TRBJ1-4, with TRBD1 identical over 7 bases. Sequenced material: blood. The sequence was collected from a girl aged 2-15 years with cystic fibrosis. CDR3 sequence reads: CASSIGQATNEKLFF. The CDR3 DNA follows: TGTGCCAGTAGTATTGGACAGGCAACTAATGAAAAACTGTTTTTT.